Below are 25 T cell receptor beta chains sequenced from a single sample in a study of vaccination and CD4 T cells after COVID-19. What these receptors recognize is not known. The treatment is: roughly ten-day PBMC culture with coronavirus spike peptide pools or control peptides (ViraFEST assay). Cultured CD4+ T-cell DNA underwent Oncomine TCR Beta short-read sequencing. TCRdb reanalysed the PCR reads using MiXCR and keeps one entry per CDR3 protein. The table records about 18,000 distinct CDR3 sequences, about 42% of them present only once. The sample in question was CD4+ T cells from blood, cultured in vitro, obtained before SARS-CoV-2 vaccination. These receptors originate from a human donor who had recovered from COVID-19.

The CDR3 protein is CSALKPGAINEAFF. The CDR3 DNA follows: TGCAGTGCACTTAAGCCGGGGGCCATTAATGAAGCTTTCTTT. The V gene is TRBV20-1, the J gene TRBJ1-1; a possible D gene is TRBD1 (6 bases). Trimming removed 6 bases at V and 7 bases at J, with 21 bases between. In germline, CDR1 is DFQATT, CDR2 SNEGSKA (reference sequence). The CDR3 covers 14 residues.

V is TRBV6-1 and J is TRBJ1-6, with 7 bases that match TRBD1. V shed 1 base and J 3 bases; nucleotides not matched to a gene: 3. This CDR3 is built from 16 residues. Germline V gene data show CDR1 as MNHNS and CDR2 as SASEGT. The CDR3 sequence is CASSEDRGVYNSPLHF. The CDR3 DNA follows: TGTGCCAGCAGTGAAGACAGGGGAGTCTATAATTCACCCCTCCACTTT.

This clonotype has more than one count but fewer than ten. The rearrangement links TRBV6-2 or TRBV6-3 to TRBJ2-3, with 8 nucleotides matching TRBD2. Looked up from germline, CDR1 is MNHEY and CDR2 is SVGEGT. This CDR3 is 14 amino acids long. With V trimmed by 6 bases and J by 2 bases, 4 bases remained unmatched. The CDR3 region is CASRFSGNTDTQYF. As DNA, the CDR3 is TGTGCCAGCAGATTTAGCGGGAACACAGATACGCAGTATTTT.

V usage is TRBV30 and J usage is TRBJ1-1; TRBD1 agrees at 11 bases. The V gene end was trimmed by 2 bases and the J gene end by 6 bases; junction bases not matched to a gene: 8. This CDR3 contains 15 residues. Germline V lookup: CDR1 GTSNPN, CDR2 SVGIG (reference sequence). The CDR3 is CAWSRPRDRGAEAFF. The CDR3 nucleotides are TGTGCCTGGAGTCGACCTAGGGACAGGGGGGCTGAAGCTTTCTTT. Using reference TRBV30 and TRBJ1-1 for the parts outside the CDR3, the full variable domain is SQTIHQWPATLVQPVGSPLSLECTVEGTSNPNLYWYRQAAGRGLQLLFYSVGIGQISSEVPQNLSASRPQDRQFILSSKKLLLSDSGFYLCAWSRPRDRGAEAFFGQGTRLTVV.

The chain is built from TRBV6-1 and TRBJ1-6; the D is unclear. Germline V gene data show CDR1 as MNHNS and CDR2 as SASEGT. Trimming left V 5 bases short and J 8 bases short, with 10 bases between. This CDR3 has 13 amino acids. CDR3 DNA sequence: TGTGCCAGCAGTCCGTACATGGATTCACCCCTCCACTTT. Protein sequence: CASSPYMDSPLHF.

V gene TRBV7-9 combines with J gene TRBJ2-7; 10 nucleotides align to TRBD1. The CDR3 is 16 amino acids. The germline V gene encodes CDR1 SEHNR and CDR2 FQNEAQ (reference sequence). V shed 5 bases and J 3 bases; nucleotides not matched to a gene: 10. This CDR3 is CASSPKGQGTYYEQYF. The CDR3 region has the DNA TGTGCCAGCAGCCCTAAGGGACAGGGGACCTACTACGAGCAGTACTTC.

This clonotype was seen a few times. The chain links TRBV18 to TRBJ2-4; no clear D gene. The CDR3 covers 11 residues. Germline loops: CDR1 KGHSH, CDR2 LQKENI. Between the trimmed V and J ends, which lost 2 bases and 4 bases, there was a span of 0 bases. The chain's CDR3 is CASSPKNIQYF. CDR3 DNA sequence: TGTGCCAGCTCACCAAAAAACATTCAGTACTTC.

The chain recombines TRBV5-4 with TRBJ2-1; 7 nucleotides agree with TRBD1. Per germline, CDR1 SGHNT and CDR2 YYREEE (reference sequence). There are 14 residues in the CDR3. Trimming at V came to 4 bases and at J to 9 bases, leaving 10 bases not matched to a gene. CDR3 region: CASSHRDSPSEQFF. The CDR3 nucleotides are TGTGCCAGCAGCCACCGGGACAGTCCTAGTGAGCAGTTCTTC.

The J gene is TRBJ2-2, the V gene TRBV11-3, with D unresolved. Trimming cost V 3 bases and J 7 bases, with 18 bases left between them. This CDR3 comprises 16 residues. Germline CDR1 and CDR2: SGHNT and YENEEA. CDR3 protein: CASSFVSGPSGGELFF. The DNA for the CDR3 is TGTGCCAGCAGCTTTGTCTCCGGGCCGTCTGGCGGGGAGCTGTTTTTT.

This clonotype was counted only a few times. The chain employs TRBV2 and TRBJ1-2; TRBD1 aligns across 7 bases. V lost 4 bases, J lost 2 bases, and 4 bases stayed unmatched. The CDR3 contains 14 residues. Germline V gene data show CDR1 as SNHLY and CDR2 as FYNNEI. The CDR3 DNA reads TGTGCCAGCAGTGCGACAGGGAACAACTATGGCTACACCTTC. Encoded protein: CASSATGNNYGYTF.

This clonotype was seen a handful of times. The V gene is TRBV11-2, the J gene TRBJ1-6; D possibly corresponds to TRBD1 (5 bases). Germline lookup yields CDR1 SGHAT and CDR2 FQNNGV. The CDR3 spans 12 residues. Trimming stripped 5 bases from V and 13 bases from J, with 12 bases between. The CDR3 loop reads CASSPADNPLHF. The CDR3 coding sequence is TGTGCCAGCAGCCCCGCGGACAATCCCCTCCACTTT. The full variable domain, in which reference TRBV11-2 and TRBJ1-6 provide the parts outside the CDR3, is EAGVAQSPRYKIIEKRQSVAFWCNPISGHATLYWYQQILGQGPKLLIQFQNNGVVDDSQLPKDRFSAERLKGVDSTLKIQPAKLEDSAVYLCASSPADNPLHFGNGTRLTVT.

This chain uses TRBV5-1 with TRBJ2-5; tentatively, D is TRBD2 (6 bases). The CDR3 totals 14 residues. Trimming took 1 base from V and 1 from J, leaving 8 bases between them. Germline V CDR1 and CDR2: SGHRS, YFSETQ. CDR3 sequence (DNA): TGCGCCAGCAGCTTGTCGGGAGCCCAAGAGACCCAGTACTTC. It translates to CASSLSGAQETQYF.

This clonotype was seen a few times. The CDR3 nucleotides are TGTGCCAGCAGTTATGGACAGGGGGCACGAGGCTACACCTTC. Translating it yields CASSYGQGARGYTF. The chain links TRBV6-5 to TRBJ1-2; 11 bases agree with TRBD1. Losses at the gene ends were 3 bases for V and 8 bases for J; bases not matched to a gene: 5. CDR1 is MNHEY and CDR2 is SVGAGI in the germline V gene. The length of the CDR3 is 14 residues.

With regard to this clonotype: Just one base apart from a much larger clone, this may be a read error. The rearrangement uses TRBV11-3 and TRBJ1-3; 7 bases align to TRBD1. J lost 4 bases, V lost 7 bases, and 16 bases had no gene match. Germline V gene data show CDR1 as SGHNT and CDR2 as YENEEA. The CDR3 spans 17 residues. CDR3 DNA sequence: TGTGCCAGCAACTCCGTCCGGGACAGTGGGACCGGAAACACCATATATTTT. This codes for CASNSVRDSGTGNTIYF. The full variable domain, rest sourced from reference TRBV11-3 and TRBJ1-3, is EAGVVQSPRYKIIEKKQPVAFWCNPISGHNTLYWYLQNLGQGPELLIRYENEEAVDDSQLPKDRFSAERLKGVDSTLKIQPAELGDSAVYLCASNSVRDSGTGNTIYFGEGSWLTVV.

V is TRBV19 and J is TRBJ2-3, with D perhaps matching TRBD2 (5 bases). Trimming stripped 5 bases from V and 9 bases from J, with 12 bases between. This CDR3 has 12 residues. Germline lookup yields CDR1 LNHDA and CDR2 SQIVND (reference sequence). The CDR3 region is CASSLREETQYF. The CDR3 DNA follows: TGTGCCAGTAGTTTGAGGGAAGAGACGCAGTATTTT.

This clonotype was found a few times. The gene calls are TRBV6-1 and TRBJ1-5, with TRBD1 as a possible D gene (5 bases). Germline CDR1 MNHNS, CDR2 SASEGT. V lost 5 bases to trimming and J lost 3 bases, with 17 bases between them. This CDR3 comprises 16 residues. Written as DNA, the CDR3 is TGTGCCAGCAGTACCTGGGGGGGGTATGCCAATCAGCCCCAGCATTTT. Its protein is CASSTWGGYANQPQHF.

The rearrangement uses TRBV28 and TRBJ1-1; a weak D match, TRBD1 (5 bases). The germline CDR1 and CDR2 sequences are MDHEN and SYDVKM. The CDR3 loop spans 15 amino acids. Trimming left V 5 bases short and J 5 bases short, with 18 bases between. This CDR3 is CASSPLGGIRTEAFF. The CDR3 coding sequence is TGTGCCAGCAGTCCCTTGGGGGGGATCAGGACTGAAGCTTTCTTT. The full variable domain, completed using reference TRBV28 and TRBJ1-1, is DVKVTQSSRYLVKRTGEKVFLECVQDMDHENMFWYRQDPGLGLRLIYFSYDVKMKEKGDIPEGYSVSREKKERFSLILESASTNQTSMYLCASSPLGGIRTEAFFGQGTRLTVV.

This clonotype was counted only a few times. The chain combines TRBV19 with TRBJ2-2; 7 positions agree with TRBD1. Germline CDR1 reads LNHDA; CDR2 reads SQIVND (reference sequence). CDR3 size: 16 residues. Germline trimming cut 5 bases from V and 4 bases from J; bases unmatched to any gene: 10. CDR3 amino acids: CASSDRVKRGTGELFF. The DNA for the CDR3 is TGTGCCAGTAGTGACAGGGTGAAACGCGGCACCGGGGAGCTGTTTTTT.

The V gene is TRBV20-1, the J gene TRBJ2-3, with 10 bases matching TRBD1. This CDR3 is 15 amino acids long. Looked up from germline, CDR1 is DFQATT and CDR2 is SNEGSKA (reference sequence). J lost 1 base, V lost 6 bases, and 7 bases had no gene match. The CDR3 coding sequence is TGCAGTGCCCAGCGACAGGGGGCAGGCACAGATACGCAGTATTTT. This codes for CSAQRQGAGTDTQYF.

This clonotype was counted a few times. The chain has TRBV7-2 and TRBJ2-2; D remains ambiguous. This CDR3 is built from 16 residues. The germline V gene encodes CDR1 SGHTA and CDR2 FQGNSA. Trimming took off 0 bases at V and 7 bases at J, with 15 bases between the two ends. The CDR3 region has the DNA TGTGCCAGCAGCTTAGCGACCTTAGTATCATACGGGGAGCTGTTTTTT. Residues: CASSLATLVSYGELFF.

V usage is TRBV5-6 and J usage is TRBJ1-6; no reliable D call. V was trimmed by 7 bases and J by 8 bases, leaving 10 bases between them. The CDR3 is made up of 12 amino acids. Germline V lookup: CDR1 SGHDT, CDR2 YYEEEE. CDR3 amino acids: CASQGKDSPLHF. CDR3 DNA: TGTGCCAGCCAAGGCAAGGATTCACCCCTCCACTTT. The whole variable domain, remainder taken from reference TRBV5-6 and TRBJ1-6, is DAGVTQSPTHLIKTRGQQVTLRCSPKSGHDTVSWYQQALGQGPQFIFQYYEEEERQRGNFPDRFSGHQFPNYSSELNVNALLLGDSALYLCASQGKDSPLHFGNGTRLTVT.

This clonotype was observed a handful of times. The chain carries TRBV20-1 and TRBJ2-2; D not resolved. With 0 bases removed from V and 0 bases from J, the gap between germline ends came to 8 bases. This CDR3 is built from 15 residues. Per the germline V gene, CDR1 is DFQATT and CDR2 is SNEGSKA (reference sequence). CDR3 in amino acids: CSARDPRANTGELFF. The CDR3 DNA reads TGCAGTGCTAGAGACCCAAGGGCGAACACCGGGGAGCTGTTTTTT.

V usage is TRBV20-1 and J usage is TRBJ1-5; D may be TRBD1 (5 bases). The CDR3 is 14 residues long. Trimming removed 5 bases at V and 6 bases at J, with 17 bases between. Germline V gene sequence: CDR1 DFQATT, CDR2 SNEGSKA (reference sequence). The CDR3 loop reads CSALIDGGSQPQHF. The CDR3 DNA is TGCAGTGCTCTTATCGACGGGGGAAGTCAGCCCCAGCATTTT.

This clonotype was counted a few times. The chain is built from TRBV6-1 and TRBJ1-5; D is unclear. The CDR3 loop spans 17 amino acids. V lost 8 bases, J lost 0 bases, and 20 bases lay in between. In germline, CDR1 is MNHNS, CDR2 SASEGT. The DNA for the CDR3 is TGTGCCAGCGAGAGATCTGGAGGACTGTCTAGCAATCAGCCCCAGCATTTT. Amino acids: CASERSGGLSSNQPQHF.

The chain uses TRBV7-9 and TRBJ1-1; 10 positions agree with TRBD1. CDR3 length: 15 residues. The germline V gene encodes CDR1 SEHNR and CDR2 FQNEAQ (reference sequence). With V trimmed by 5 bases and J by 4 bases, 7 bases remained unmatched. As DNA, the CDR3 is TGTGCCAGCAGCATCCGACAGGGGGCAAGCACTGAAGCTTTCTTT. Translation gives CASSIRQGASTEAFF.